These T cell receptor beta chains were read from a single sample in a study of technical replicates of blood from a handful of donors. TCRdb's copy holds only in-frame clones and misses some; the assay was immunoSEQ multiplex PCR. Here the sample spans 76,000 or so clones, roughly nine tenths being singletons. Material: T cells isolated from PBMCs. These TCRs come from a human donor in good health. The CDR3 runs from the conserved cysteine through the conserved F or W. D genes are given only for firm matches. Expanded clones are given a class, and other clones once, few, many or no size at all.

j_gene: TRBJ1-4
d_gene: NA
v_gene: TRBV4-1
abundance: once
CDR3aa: CASSHASRDPNEKLFF
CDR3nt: TGCGCCAGCAGCCATGCCAGCCGGGATCCTAATGAAAAACTGTTTTTT

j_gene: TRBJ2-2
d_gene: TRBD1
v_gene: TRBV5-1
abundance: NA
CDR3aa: CASSLGTGVTNTGELFF
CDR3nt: TGCGCCAGCAGCCTGGGGACAGGGGTAACAAACACCGGGGAGCTGTTTTTT

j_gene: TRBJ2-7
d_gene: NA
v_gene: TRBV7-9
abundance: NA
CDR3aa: CASSLRGYEQYF
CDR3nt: TGTGCCAGCAGCTTGAGGGGGTACGAGCAGTACTTC

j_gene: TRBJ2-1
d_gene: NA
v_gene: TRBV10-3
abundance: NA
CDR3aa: CAISGTDNEQFF
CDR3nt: TGTGCCATCAGTGGGACAGACAATGAGCAGTTCTTC

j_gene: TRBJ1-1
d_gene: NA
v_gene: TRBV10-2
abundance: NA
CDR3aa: CATRVGSTEAFF
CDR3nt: TGCGCCACCAGGGTTGGTAGCACTGAAGCTTTCTTT

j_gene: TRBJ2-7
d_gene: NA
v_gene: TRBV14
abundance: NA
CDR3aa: CASSQEREERIAYEQYF
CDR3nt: TGTGCCAGCAGCCAAGAAAGGGAGGAGCGGATTGCCTACGAGCAGTACTTC

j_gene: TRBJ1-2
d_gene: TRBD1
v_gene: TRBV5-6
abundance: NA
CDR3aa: CASSLGPRGYDYGYTF
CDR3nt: TGTGCCAGCAGCTTGGGCCCCAGGGGGTATGACTATGGCTACACCTTC

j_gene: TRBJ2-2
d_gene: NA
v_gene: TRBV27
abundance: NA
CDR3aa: CASSFNTPGELFF
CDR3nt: TGTGCCAGCAGTTTTAATACTCCGGGGGAGCTGTTTTTT

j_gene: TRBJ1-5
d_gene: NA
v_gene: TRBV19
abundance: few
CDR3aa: CASSIGTGFGQPQHF
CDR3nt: TGTGCCAGTAGCATAGGTACAGGGTTCGGTCAGCCCCAGCATTTT

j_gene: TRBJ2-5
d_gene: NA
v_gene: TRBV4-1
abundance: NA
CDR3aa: CASSPGRGWETQYF
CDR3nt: TGCGCCAGCAGCCCGGGTCGCGGTTGGGAGACCCAGTACTTC

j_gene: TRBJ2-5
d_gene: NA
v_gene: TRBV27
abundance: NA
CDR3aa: CASSLSREETQYF
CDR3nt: TGTGCCAGCAGTTTATCGCGGGAAGAGACCCAGTACTTC

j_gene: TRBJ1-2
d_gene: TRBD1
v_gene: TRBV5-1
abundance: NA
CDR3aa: CASSSPGQGNYGYTF
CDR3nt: TGCGCCAGCAGCTCGCCGGGACAGGGCAACTATGGCTACACCTTC

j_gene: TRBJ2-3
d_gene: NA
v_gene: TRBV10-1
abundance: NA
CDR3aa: CASSGRATDTQYF
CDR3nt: TGCGCCAGCAGTGGCAGGGCCACAGATACGCAGTATTTT

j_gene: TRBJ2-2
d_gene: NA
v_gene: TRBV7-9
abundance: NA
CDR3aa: CASSSVGGNTGELFF
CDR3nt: TGTGCCAGCAGCTCTGTGGGGGGGAACACCGGGGAGCTGTTTTTT

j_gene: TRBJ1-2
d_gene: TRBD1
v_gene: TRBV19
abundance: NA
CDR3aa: CATTSGTGAYGYTF
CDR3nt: TGTGCCACAACATCGGGGACAGGGGCCTATGGCTACACCTTC

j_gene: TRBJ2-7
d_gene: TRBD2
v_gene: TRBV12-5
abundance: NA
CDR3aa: CASGSIAGSHPYEQYF
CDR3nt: TGTGCTAGTGGTTCCATAGCGGGGAGCCACCCCTACGAGCAGTACTTC

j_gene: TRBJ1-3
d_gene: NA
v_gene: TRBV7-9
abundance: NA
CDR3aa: CASRLGPNTIYF
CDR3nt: TGTGCCAGCAGACTAGGACCAAACACCATATATTTT

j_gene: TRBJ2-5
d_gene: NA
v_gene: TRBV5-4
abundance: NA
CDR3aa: CASSLPGETQYF
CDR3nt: TGTGCCAGCAGCTTGCCAGGGGAGACCCAGTACTTC

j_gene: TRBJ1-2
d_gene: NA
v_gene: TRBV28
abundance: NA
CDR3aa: CASSFRQNYGYTF
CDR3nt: TGTGCCAGCAGTTTTCGACAGAACTATGGCTACACCTTC

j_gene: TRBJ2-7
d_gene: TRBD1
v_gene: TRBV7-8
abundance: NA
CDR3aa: CASSKDRVRTYEQYF
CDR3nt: TGTGCCAGCAGCAAGGACAGGGTTCGCACCTACGAGCAGTACTTC

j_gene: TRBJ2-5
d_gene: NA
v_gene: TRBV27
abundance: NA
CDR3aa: CATSRVGRETQYF
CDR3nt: TGTGCCACCTCCAGGGTGGGGAGGGAGACCCAGTACTTC

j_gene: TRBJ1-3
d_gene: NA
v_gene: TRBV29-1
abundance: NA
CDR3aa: CSVPGGEPSDTIYF
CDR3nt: TGCAGCGTTCCTGGGGGAGAACCTAGCGACACCATATATTTT

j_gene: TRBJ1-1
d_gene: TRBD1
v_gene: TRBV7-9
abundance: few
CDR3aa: CASSKGQPVLEAFF
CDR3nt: TGTGCCAGCAGCAAGGGACAGCCAGTACTTGAAGCTTTCTTT

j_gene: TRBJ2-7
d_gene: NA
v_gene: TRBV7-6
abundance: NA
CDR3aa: CASSPYIPRGWGYEQYF
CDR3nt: TGTGCCAGCAGCCCGTATATACCCCGGGGGTGGGGGTACGAGCAGTACTTC

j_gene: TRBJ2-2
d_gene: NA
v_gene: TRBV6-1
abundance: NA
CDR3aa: CASSPFPSSGELFF
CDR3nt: TGTGCCAGCAGTCCTTTCCCTTCGTCCGGGGAGCTGTTTTTT

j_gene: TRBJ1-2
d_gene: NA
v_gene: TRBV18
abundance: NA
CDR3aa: CASSPTQRTNYGYTF
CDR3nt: TGTGCCAGCTCACCCACGCAGAGGACTAACTATGGCTACACCTTC

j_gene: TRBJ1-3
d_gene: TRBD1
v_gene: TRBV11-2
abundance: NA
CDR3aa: CASSPRQGGKLSAGNTIYF
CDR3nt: TGTGCCAGCAGCCCGAGACAGGGGGGTAAATTGAGTGCGGGAAACACCATATATTTT

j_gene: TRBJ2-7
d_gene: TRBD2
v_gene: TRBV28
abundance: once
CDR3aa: CASRGLARDEQYF
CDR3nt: TGTGCCAGCAGGGGACTAGCTCGCGACGAGCAGTACTTC

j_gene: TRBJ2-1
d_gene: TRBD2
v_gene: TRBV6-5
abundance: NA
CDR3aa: CASSYTSGLGFSEQFF
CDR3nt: TGTGCCAGCAGTTACACCTCGGGACTAGGATTCTCTGAGCAGTTCTTC

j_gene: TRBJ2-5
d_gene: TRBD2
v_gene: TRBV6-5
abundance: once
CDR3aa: CASSLGGSETQYF
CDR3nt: TGTGCCAGCAGTCTGGGAGGGTCGGAGACCCAGTACTTC

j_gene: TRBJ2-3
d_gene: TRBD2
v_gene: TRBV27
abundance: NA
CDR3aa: CASSSEAGGEADTQYF
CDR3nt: TGTGCCAGCAGTTCCGAAGCGGGAGGGGAGGCAGATACGCAGTATTTT

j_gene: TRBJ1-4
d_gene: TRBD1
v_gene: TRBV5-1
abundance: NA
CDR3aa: CASSLQGAREKLFF
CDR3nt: TGCGCCAGCAGCTTACAGGGGGCGCGCGAAAAACTGTTTTTT

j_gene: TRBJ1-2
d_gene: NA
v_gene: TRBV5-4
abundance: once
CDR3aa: CASRLTGYGYTF
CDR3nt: TGTGCCAGCAGGTTGACAGGTTATGGCTACACCTTC

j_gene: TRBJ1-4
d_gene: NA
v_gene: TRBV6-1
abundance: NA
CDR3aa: CASSEGAGAWEKLFF
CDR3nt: TGTGCCAGCAGTGAAGGGGCAGGGGCCTGGGAAAAACTGTTTTTT

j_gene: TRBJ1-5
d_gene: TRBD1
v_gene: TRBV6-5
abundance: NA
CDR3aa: CASSSTGDRNQPQHF
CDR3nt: TGTGCCAGCAGTTCTACAGGGGATCGCAATCAGCCCCAGCATTTT

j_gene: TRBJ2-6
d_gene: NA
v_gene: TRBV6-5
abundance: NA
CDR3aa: CASQPRSGANVLTF
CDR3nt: TGTGCCTCACAGCCCCGCTCTGGGGCCAACGTCCTGACTTTC

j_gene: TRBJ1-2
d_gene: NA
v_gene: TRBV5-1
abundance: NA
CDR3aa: CASSLDRGGYTF
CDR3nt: TGCGCCAGCAGCTTGGATCGAGGAGGCTACACCTTC

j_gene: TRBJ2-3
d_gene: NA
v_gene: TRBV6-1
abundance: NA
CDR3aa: CASIRHRESDTQYF
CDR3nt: TGTGCCAGCATTCGGCACAGGGAATCGGATACGCAGTATTTT